This TCR beta chain was captured in a study of control samples from healthy donors and cancer patients. The length of the CDR3 is 15 residues. The V end was cut by 2 bases, the J end by 0 bases, with 7 bases between. Per germline, CDR1 SNHLY and CDR2 FYNNEI. The method was immunoSEQ multiplex PCR; TCRdb's version includes in-frame clones alone and lacks a portion of them. The sample lists 100,000 to 150,000 clones, roughly 84% occurring once. The clonotype was recovered from a man aged 45-65 years in good health. The sample taken for sequencing was blood. The V and J genes are TRBV2 and TRBJ2-2; D uncertain. CDR3 nucleotide sequence: TGTGCCAGCAGTGAAACGGGTCCGAACACCGGGGAGCTGTTTTTT. Translated: CASSETGPNTGELFF.